This T cell receptor beta chain was sequenced for a study of blood T cell repertoires in COVID-19. The overall study: COVID-19 samples collected from the United States, Italy and Spain covered acute and convalescent phases.

In the study's own analysis: How many nucleated cells were present was estimated from reference gene primer amplification. The repertoire was sequenced with immunoSEQ multiplex PCR; TCRdb's copy has only in-frame clones and lacks some. The V and J calls and the clone size are those of that table, but D and trimming were determined from the DNA. Of 250,000 or so clones in the sample, roughly 84% were seen once. This CDR3 contains 14 residues. The germline gives CDR1 SGHTA, CDR2 FQGNSA. Between the trimmed V and J ends, which lost 6 bases and 7 bases, there was a span of 17 bases. The origin of this receptor is a woman in her forties who had recovered from COVID-19. The chain joins TRBV7-2 to TRBJ2-3; possible D gene TRBD1, 6 bases. Sequencing input: peripheral blood. The CDR3 coding sequence is TGTGCCAGCAGTCGTACAGGGATTGAAAATACGCAGTATTTT. It encodes CASSRTGIENTQYF.